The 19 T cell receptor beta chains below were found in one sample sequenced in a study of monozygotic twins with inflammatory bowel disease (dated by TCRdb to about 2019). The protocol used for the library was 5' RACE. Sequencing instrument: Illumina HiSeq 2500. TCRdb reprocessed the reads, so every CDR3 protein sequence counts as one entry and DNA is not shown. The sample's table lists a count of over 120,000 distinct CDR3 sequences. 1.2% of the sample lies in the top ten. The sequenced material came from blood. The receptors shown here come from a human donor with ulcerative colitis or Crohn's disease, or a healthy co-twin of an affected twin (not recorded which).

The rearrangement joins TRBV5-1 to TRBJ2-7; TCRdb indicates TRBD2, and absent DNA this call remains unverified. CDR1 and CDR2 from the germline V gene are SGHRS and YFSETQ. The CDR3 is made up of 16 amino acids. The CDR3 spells CASSFGLGDVAYEQYF.

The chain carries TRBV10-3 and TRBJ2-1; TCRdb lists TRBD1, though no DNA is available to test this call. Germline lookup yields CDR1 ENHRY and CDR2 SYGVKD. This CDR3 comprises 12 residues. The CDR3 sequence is CAILDRDNEQFF.

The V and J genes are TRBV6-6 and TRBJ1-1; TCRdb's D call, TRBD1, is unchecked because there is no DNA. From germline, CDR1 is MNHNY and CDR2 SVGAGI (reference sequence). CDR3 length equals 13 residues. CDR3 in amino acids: CASTPLGYTEAFF.

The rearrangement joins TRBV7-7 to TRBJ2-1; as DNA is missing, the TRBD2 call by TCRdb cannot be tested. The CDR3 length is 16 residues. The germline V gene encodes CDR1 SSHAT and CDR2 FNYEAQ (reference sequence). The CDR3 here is CASSPVGQGPYNEQFF.

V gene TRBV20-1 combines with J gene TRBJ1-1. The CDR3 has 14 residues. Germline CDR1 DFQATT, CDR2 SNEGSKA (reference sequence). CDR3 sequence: CSAKAFSINTEAFF.

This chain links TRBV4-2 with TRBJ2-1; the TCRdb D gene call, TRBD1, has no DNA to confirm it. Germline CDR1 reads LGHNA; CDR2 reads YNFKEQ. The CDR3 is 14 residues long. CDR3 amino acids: CASSYPGSYNEQFF.

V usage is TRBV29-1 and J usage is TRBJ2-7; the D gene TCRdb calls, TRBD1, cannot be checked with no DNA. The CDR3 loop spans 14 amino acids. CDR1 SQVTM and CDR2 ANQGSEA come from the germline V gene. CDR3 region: CSVVGQGERYEQYF.

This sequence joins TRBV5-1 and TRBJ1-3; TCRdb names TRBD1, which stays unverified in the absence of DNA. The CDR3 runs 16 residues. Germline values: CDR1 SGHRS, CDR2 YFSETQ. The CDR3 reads CASSFDGLGDGNTIYF. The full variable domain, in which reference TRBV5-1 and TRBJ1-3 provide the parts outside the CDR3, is KAGVTQTPRYLIKTRGQQVTLSCSPISGHRSVSWYQQTPGQGLQFLFEYFSETQRNKGNFPGRFSGRQFSNSRSEMNVSTLELGDSALYLCASSFDGLGDGNTIYFGEGSWLTVV.

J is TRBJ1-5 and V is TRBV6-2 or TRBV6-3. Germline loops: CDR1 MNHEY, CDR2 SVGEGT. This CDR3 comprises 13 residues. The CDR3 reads CASSRVSNQPQHF.

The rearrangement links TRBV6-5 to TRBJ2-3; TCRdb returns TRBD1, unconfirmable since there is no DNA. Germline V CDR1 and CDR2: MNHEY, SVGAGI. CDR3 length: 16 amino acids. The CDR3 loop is CASSYGAVTSTDTQYF.

The CDR3 sequence is CASSPPGQNNSPLHF. V usage is TRBV7-9 and J usage is TRBJ1-6; checking the TCRdb D call of TRBD1 is not possible without DNA. The CDR3 sequence is 15 residues long. Germline V gene lookup returns CDR1 SEHNR and CDR2 FQNEAQ (reference sequence).

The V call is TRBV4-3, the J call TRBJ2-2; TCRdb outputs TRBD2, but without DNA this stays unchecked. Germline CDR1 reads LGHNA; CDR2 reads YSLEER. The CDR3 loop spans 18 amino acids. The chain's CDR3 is CASSQVAGLAGFTGELFF.

CDR3: CASSSRTSHSSYNEQFF. The chain recombines TRBV5-1 with TRBJ2-1; the TCRdb call, TRBD1, lacks DNA for checking. This CDR3 has 17 amino acids. Germline V gene sequence: CDR1 SGHRS, CDR2 YFSETQ.

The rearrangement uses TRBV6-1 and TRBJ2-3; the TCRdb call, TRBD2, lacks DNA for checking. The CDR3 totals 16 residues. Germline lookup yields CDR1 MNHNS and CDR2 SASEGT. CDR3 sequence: CASRGTGPLEVDTQYF.

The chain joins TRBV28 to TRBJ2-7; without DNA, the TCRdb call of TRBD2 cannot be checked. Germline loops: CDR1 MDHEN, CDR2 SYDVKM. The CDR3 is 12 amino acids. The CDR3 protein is CAAQRAGYEQYF.

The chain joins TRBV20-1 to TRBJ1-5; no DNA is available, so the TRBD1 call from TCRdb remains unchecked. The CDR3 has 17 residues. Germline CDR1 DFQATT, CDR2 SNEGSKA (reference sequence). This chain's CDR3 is CSARAFTGELSNQPQHF.

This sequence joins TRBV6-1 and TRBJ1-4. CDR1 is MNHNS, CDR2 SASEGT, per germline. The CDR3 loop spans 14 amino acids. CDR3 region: CASRISSTNEKLFF.

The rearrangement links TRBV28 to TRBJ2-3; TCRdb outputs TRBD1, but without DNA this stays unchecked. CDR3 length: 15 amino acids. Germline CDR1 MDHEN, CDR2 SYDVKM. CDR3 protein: CASSRPQGRADTQYF.

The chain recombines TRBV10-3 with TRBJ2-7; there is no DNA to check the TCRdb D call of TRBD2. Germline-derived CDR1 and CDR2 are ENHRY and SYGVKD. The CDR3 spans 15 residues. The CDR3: CAISETSGGSYEQYF.